This T cell receptor (beta chain) was obtained from a study of human T cells and chemical hapten exposure. Time point: patch test 1, 2 weeks after DPC sensitization. Sample treatment: therapeutic diphenylcyclopropenone sensitization with weekly scalp DPC. Alopecia patients between 18 and 70 years old and suitable for DPC were used as donors. Each cDNA molecule in the library carried unique molecular identifiers. MiXCR, run by TCRdb on the RACE reads, gives a single entry per CDR3 protein. This sample has about 380,000 distinct CDR3 sequences, with approximately 5% found just once. The J segment lost 4 bases and the V segment lost 0 bases, leaving 11 bases of the junction unmatched. CDR3 length: 18 amino acids. Germline values: CDR1 MNHEY, CDR2 SVGAGI. This clonotype came up many times.

This clonotype was sampled from a woman aged 45-59 years with alopecia areata. Some clones in this sample may be carry-over from other donors' samples. Here the sequenced sample was whole blood, taken in connection with sensitization to the hapten diphenylcyclopropenone (DPC). The chain links TRBV6-5 to TRBJ2-3, with TRBD2 matching over 9 bases. In DNA, the CDR3 is TGTGCCAGCAGTTACTCAGGGCCTAGCGGGATGAGGTCAGATACGCAGTATTTT. It codes for CASSYSGPSGMRSDTQYF.